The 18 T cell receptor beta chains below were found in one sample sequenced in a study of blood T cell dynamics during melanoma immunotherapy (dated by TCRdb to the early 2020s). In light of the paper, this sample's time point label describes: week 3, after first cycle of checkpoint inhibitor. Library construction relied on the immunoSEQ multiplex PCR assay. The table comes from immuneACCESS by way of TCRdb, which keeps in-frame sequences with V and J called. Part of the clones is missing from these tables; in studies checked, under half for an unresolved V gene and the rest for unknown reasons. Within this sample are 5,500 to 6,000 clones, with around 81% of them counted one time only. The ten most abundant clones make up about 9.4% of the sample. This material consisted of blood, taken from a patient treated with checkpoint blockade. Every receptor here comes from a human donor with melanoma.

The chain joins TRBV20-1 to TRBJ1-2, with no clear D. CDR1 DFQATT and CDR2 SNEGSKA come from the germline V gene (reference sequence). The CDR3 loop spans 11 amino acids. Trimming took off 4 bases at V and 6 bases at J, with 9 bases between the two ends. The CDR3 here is CSATIRDGYTF. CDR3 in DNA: TGCAGTGCTACCATACGGGATGGCTACACCTTC.

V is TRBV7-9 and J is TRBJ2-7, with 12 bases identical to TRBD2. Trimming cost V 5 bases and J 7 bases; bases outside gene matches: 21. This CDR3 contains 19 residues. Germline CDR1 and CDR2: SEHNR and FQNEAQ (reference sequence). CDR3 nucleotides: TGTGCCAGCAGCCCTACATCAACAGGGGCTAGCGGGGGGGTTCAAGAGCAGTACTTC. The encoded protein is CASSPTSTGASGGVQEQYF.

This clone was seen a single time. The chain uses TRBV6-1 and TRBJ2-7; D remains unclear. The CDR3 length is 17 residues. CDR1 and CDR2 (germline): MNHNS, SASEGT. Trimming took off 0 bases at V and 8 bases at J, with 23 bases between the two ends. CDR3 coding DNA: TGTGCCAGCAGTGAAGCGGGCAATCGGGCAGGCCCTAATCAGCAGTACTTC. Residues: CASSEAGNRAGPNQQYF.

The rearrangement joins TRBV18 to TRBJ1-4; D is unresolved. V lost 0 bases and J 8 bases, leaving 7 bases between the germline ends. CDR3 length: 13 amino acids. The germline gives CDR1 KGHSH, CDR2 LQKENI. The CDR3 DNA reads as TGTGCCAGCTCACCACCTGGTAGGGAAAAACTGTTTTTT. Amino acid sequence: CASSPPGREKLFF.

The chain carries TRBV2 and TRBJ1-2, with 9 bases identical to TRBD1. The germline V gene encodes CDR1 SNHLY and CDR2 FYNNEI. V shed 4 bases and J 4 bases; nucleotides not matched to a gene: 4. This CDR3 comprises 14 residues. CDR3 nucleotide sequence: TGTGCCAGCAGTGTCGAGACAGGGGGCTATGGCTACACCTTC. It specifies CASSVETGGYGYTF.

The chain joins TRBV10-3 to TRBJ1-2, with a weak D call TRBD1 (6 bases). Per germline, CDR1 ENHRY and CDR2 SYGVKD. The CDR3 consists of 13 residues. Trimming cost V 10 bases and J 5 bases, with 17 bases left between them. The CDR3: CATQGRMEYGYTF. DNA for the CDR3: TGTGCCACTCAGGGGAGGATGGAATATGGCTACACCTTC.

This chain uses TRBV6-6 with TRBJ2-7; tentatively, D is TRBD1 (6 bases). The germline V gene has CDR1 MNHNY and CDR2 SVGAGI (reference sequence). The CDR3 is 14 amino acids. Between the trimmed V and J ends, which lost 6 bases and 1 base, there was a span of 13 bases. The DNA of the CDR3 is TGTGCCAGCAGGAGGACAGCGGATTCCTACGAGCAGTACTTC. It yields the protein CASRRTADSYEQYF.

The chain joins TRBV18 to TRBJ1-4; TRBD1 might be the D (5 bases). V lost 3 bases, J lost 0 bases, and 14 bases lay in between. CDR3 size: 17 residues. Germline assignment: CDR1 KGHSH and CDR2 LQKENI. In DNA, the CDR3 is TGTGCCAGCTCACCGTCCCTCGGGGCAGCAACTAATGAAAAACTGTTTTTT. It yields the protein CASSPSLGAATNEKLFF.

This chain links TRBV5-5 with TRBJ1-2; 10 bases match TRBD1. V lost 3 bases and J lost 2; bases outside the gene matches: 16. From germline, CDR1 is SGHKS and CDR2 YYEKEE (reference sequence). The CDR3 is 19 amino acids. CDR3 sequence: CASSYSMGSSGQGNYGYTF. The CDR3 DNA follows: TGTGCCAGCAGCTACTCAATGGGGTCGTCGGGACAGGGGAACTATGGCTACACCTTC. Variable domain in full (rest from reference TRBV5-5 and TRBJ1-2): DAGVTQSPTHLIKTRGQQVTLRCSPISGHKSVSWYQQVLGQGPQFIFQYYEKEERGRGNFPDRFSARQFPNYSSELNVNALLLGDSALYLCASSYSMGSSGQGNYGYTFGSGTRLTVV.

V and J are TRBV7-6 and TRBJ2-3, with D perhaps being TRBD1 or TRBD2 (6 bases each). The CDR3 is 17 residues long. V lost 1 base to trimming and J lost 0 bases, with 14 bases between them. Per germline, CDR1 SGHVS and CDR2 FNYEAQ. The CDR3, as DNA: TGTGCCAGCAGCTTAGAGGTTACAGGGACTAGCACAGATACGCAGTATTTT. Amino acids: CASSLEVTGTSTDTQYF.

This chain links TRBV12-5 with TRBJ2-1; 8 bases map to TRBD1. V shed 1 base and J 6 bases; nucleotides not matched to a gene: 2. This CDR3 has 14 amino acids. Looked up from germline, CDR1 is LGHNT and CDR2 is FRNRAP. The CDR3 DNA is TGTGCTAGTGGTTTGGGACAGGGGTTCAATGAGCAGTTCTTC. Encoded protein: CASGLGQGFNEQFF.

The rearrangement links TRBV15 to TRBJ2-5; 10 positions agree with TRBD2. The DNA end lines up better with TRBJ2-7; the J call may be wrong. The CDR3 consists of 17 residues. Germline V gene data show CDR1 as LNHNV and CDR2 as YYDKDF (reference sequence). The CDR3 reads CATSRDYGTSVSYEQYF. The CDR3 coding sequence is TGTGCCACCAGCAGAGATTACGGGACTAGCGTCTCCTACGAGCAGTACTTC.

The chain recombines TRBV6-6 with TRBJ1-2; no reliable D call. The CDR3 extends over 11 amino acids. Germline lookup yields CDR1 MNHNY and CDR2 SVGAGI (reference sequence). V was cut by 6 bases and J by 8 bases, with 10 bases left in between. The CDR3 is CASRSTGGYTF. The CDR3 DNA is TGTGCCAGCAGGTCGACGGGAGGCTACACCTTC.

CDR3: CASSEAQRASEQYF. The CDR3 region has the DNA TGTGCCAGCAGTGAAGCCCAGCGGGCTAGCGAGCAGTACTTC. The chain recombines TRBV2 with TRBJ2-7; D perhaps matches TRBD2 (6 bases). Deletions cut 0 bases from V and 6 bases from J, with 12 bases between. Germline loops: CDR1 SNHLY, CDR2 FYNNEI. This CDR3 spans 14 amino acids.

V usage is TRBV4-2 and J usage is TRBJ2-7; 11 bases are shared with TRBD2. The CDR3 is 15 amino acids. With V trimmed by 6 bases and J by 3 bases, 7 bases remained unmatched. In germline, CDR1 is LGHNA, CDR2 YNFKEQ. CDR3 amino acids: CASRTLAGGHYEQYF. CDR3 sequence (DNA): TGTGCCAGCAGAACGCTAGCGGGGGGCCACTACGAGCAGTACTTC.

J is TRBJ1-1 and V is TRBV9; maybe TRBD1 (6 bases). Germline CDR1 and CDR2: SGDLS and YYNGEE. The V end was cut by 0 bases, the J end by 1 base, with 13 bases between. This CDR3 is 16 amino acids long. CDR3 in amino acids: CASSVGDTLQNTEAFF. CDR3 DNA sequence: TGTGCCAGCAGCGTAGGGGACACCCTCCAGAACACTGAAGCTTTCTTT.

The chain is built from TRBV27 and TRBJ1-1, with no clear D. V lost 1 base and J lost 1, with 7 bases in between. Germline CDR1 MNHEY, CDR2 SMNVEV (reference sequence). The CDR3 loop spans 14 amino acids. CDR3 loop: CASSLLAKNTEAFF. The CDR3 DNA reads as TGTGCCAGCAGTTTATTGGCGAAGAACACTGAAGCTTTCTTT.

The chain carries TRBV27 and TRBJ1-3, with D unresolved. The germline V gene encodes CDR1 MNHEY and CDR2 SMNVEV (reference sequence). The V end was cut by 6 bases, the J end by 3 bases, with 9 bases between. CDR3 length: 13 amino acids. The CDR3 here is CASSSWNGNTIYF. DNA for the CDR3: TGTGCCAGCAGCTCGTGGAATGGAAACACCATATATTTT.